This T cell receptor (beta chain) was sequenced in a study of blood T cell repertoires in COVID-19. V was clipped by 4 bases and J by 6 bases, with 10 bases between them. The CDR3 sequence is 13 residues long. Germline values: CDR1 MNHEY, CDR2 SVGAGI. Method: immunoSEQ multiplex PCR; TCRdb's copy keeps in-frame clones and lacks some. Of around 130,000 clones in the sample, roughly four fifths were seen once. This chain joins TRBV6-5 and TRBJ2-1; no definite D call. Sequencing input: peripheral blood. The clonotype originates from a human donor in a cohort sampled during active COVID-19. This CDR3 reads CASSSPRFNEQFF. DNA of the CDR3: TGTGCCAGCAGTTCACCGCGGTTCAATGAGCAGTTCTTC.